The 22 T cell receptor beta chains below come from one sample, sequenced in a study of vaccination and CD4 T cells after COVID-19. No antigens are known for them. Noted treatment: approximately nine-day PBMC culture with coronavirus spike peptide pools or control peptides (ViraFEST assay). Scientists ran DNA taken from cultured CD4+ T cells through the Oncomine TCR Beta short-read assay for sequencing. Using its own MiXCR run on the PCR reads, TCRdb lists one record per CDR3 protein. Of just under 20,000 distinct CDR3 sequences listed, roughly 50% are singletons. The sample was CD4+ T cells from blood, cultured in vitro, taken after SARS-CoV-2 vaccination. The receptor source for this set is a human donor who had recovered from COVID-19.

The chain joins TRBV29-1 to TRBJ2-5; TRBD2 aligns across 8 bases. V was clipped by 7 bases and J by 3 bases; unmatched bases: 7. The CDR3 length is 13 residues. CDR1 SQVTM and CDR2 ANQGSEA come from the germline V gene. CDR3 nucleotide sequence: TGCAGCGCCGGGAGGGGGGGTGAAGAGACCCAGTACTTC. Translation: CSAGRGGEETQYF. The whole variable domain, filled in from reference TRBV29-1 and TRBJ2-5, reads SAVISQKPSRDICQRGTSLTIQCQVDSQVTMMFWYRQQPGQSLTLIATANQGSEATYESGFVIDKFPISRPNLTFSTLTVSNMSPEDSSIYLCSAGRGGEETQYFGPGTRLLVL.

The chain has TRBV7-9 and TRBJ1-2; 9 bases map to TRBD1. V lost 1 base and J lost 3; bases outside the gene matches: 3. CDR1 SEHNR and CDR2 FQNEAQ come from the germline V gene (reference sequence). The CDR3 has 15 residues. In nucleotides, the CDR3 is TGTGCCAGCAGCTTAGGCGGGACAGGGCACTATGGCTACACCTTC. It specifies CASSLGGTGHYGYTF.

The chain combines TRBV7-3 with TRBJ2-3; 7 bases align to TRBD2. In germline, CDR1 is SGHTA, CDR2 FQGTGA. Unmatched junction bases numbered 8, after V lost 4 bases and J lost 1 base. CDR3 length: 16 amino acids. CDR3 amino acids: CASSSRPSGGTDTQYF. The DNA for the CDR3 is TGTGCCAGCAGCTCACGTCCTAGCGGAGGCACAGATACGCAGTATTTT.

This chain uses TRBV7-3 with TRBJ2-3, with TRBD2 identical over 12 bases. Trimming took 4 bases from V and 1 from J; bases not matched to a gene: 3. From germline, CDR1 is SGHTA and CDR2 FQGTGA. The CDR3 runs 16 residues. The CDR3 reads CASSSLAGGRTDTQYF. The CDR3, as DNA: TGTGCCAGCAGCTCCCTAGCGGGGGGGCGCACAGATACGCAGTATTTT.

The J gene is TRBJ2-5, the V gene TRBV7-2; D remains unclear. This CDR3 region has 15 residues. CDR1 and CDR2 (germline): SGHTA, FQGNSA. Trimming left V 1 base short and J 1 base short, with 10 bases between. CDR3 region: CASSLVVGIQETQYF. The CDR3 nucleotides read TGTGCCAGCAGCTTAGTAGTCGGAATCCAAGAGACCCAGTACTTC.

The rearrangement links TRBV10-1 to TRBJ1-1; 7 nucleotides align to TRBD1. The ends lost 0 bases at V and 1 base at J; junction bases unmatched: 8. The V gene's germline CDR1 is WNHNN and CDR2 SYGVQD (reference sequence). This CDR3 has 17 residues. CDR3 loop: CASSESGTVLPNTEAFF. For the CDR3, the DNA is TGCGCCAGCAGTGAGTCCGGGACAGTATTACCGAACACTGAAGCTTTCTTT.

The table lists this clonotype with a few counts. The rearrangement links TRBV20-1 to TRBJ2-7, with 11 bases that match TRBD2. This CDR3 contains 17 residues. The junction had 14 bases not matched to a gene; V was cut back by 2 bases and J by 5 bases. Germline V gene lookup returns CDR1 DFQATT and CDR2 SNEGSKA (reference sequence). For the CDR3, the DNA is TGCAGTGCTAGACTCTACCCCCCTAGCGGGGGGTCCCACGAGCAGTACTTC. This sequence encodes CSARLYPPSGGSHEQYF.

This clonotype was recorded a few times. The chain recombines TRBV7-2 with TRBJ1-2, with D tentatively TRBD1 (5 bases). Trimming cost V 5 bases and J 4 bases, with 11 bases left between them. The CDR3 sequence is 13 residues long. Germline values: CDR1 SGHTA, CDR2 FQGNSA. CDR3 loop: CASSLRQRYGYTF. In nucleotides, the CDR3 is TGTGCCAGCAGCCTCCGACAGCGCTATGGCTACACCTTC.

This clonotype was picked up a small number of times. The rearrangement joins TRBV7-9 to TRBJ1-2, with D unresolved. CDR3 length equals 14 residues. V lost 3 bases and J lost 4, with 12 bases in between. The germline gives CDR1 SEHNR, CDR2 FQNEAQ (reference sequence). The CDR3 bases are TGTGCCAGCAGCTTGACGGTGACTGGCTATGGCTACACCTTC. The encoded protein is CASSLTVTGYGYTF.

The chain carries TRBV6-1 and TRBJ1-3, with a tentative D call TRBD1 (5 bases). CDR1 is MNHNS and CDR2 is SASEGT in the germline V gene. There are 15 residues in the CDR3. The V end lost 8 bases, the J end lost 0 bases, and 14 bases lay between the germline ends. CDR3 sequence (DNA): TGTGCCAGCTCCCCCGGGGCCCACTCTGGAAACACCATATATTTT. Translated: CASSPGAHSGNTIYF.

This clonotype was observed a few times. V gene TRBV20-1 combines with J gene TRBJ1-2; 9 bases map to TRBD1. The germline V gene encodes CDR1 DFQATT and CDR2 SNEGSKA (reference sequence). Unmatched junction bases numbered 3, after V lost 0 bases and J lost 7 bases. This CDR3 comprises 13 residues. In DNA form, the CDR3 reads TGCAGTGCTAGAGACCGGGACAGGGCTGGCTACACCTTC. As protein: CSARDRDRAGYTF.

This clonotype appeared a few times. This chain joins TRBV6-1 and TRBJ2-7, with a tentative D call TRBD2 (5 bases). V was shortened by 6 bases and J by 2 bases, with 14 bases between the two germline ends. CDR3 length equals 14 residues. Germline V gene data show CDR1 as MNHNS and CDR2 as SASEGT. The CDR3 reads CASRPPGSTYEQYF. The CDR3 coding sequence is TGTGCCAGCAGACCCCCGGGGTCTACCTACGAGCAGTACTTC.

A word on this clonotype: One junction end disagrees with the germline gene, perhaps due to a read error. The chain carries TRBV15 and TRBJ1-1; no definite D call. The CDR3 is 13 amino acids. From germline, CDR1 is LNHNV and CDR2 YYDKDF (reference sequence). The CDR3 loop is CATSSAGPTGAFF. CDR3 DNA sequence: TGTGCCACCAGCAGTGCCGGGCCAACTGGAGCTTTCTTT.

This rearrangement joins TRBV20-1 to TRBJ2-3; no clear D gene. The CDR3 is 15 amino acids. Germline V gene sequence: CDR1 DFQATT, CDR2 SNEGSKA (reference sequence). Trimming took off 6 bases at V and 0 bases at J, with 16 bases between the two ends. The CDR3 is CSAPLKRLSTDTQYF. The CDR3 DNA reads as TGCAGTGCCCCCTTAAAGCGCCTTAGCACAGATACGCAGTATTTT.

In its sample, this clonotype was seen a few times. V is TRBV20-1 and J is TRBJ2-3; 11 nucleotides match TRBD2. J was trimmed by 1 base and V by 5 bases; bases with no gene match: 8. The germline V gene encodes CDR1 DFQATT and CDR2 SNEGSKA (reference sequence). The CDR3 runs 16 residues. CDR3 amino acids: CSAGHGTSGRTDTQYF. CDR3 nucleotides: TGCAGTGCTGGCCACGGGACTAGCGGACGCACAGATACGCAGTATTTT.

About this clonotype itself: One end of the junction varies from germline; a read error may be responsible. The chain recombines TRBV27 with TRBJ1-1; D is perhaps TRBD1 (6 bases). From germline, CDR1 is MNHEY and CDR2 SMNVEV (reference sequence). The CDR3 length is 15 residues. Written as DNA, the CDR3 is TGTGCCAGCACCACTCGACAGGCGGGGTACACTCAAGCTTTCTTT. It translates to CASTTRQAGYTQAFF.

The V call is TRBV5-1, the J call TRBJ1-1; 9 bases match TRBD1. The germline V gene has CDR1 SGHRS and CDR2 YFSETQ. This CDR3 has 16 residues. Unmatched junction bases numbered 6, after V lost 3 bases and J lost 0 bases. DNA of the CDR3: TGCGCCAGCAGCTCGGGGACAGGGCAAATGAACACTGAAGCTTTCTTT. This sequence encodes CASSSGTGQMNTEAFF.

The chain carries TRBV7-2 and TRBJ2-5; 7 nucleotides line up with TRBD2. CDR1 is SGHTA, CDR2 FQGNSA, per germline. This CDR3 is 14 amino acids long. With 5 bases clipped from V and 5 bases from J, the junction kept 8 bases outside the gene matches. In nucleotides, the CDR3 is TGTGCCAGCAGCGGGGGGGAAGGATGGGAGACCCAGTACTTC. This codes for CASSGGEGWETQYF.

The chain employs TRBV20-1 and TRBJ1-5; D remains unclear. CDR3 size: 13 residues. The V end was cut by 3 bases, the J end by 7 bases, with 13 bases between. Germline V gives CDR1 DFQATT, CDR2 SNEGSKA (reference sequence). The CDR3: CSASAVEGQPQHF. The CDR3 bases are TGCAGTGCTAGTGCGGTAGAAGGACAGCCCCAGCATTTT.

J is TRBJ1-2 and V is TRBV6-1, with a tentative D call TRBD1 (6 bases). Germline CDR1 is MNHNS and CDR2 is SASEGT. The V end was cut by 3 bases, the J end by 5 bases, with 13 bases between. This CDR3 is built from 14 residues. The CDR3 sequence: CASSDSQDRYGYTF. DNA for the CDR3: TGTGCCAGCAGTGACAGCCAGGACAGATATGGCTACACCTTC.

This chain joins TRBV2 and TRBJ1-2; D is undetermined. Germline V gene lookup returns CDR1 SNHLY and CDR2 FYNNEI. With 8 bases removed from V and 1 base from J, the gap between germline ends came to 8 bases. The length of the CDR3 is 12 residues. CDR3 in DNA: TGTGCCAGCGGACCTAATAACTATGGCTACACCTTC. Amino acids: CASGPNNYGYTF.

This clonotype was recorded a few times. This chain uses TRBV2 with TRBJ1-2, with D unclear. The CDR3 length is 15 residues. V was clipped by 1 base and J by 2 bases, with 11 bases between them. CDR1 and CDR2 from the germline V gene are SNHLY and FYNNEI. In DNA, the CDR3 is TGTGCCAGCAGTGAAGACCCGGCGCTGAACTATGGCTACACCTTC. Translation gives CASSEDPALNYGYTF.